Detailed here is one TCR beta chain. Antigen unknown. The data were obtained in a study of early T cells in non-severe SARS-CoV-2 infection. Study information: Chains were not paired, and sequencing was done on bulk RNA from unsorted whole blood.

V trimming: 1 base; J trimming: 3 bases; junction bases outside the gene matches: 7. This CDR3 is 16 amino acids long. Germline values: CDR1 DFQATT, CDR2 SNEGSKA (reference sequence). Study-wide results and caveats: Clonotype matching in VDJdb favored anti-spike CD8 responses and did not capture private and CD4 specificities.

Individual cDNA molecules were tagged with unique molecular identifiers. Using its own MiXCR run on the 5' RACE reads, TCRdb lists one record per CDR3 protein. The table has some 64,000 distinct CDR3 sequences, 10% seen once; the top ten hold roughly a sixth. Material: whole blood, obtained at baseline. The origin of this receptor is an adult who was a healthcare worker with PCR-confirmed SARS-CoV-2 infection or an uninfected control (not recorded which). The chain employs TRBV20-1 and TRBJ2-7, with 12 bases that match TRBD2. The DNA for the CDR3 is TGCAGTGCTAGAGGGGAAGGGACTAGCGGGCTCTACGAGCAGTACTTC. As protein: CSARGEGTSGLYEQYF.